This T cell receptor beta chain is drawn from a study of regulatory T cells in long-lasting Graves disease. Overall study results and limits: Thyroid tissue was not sampled; only peripheral blood was.

This clonotype was counted at least ten times. What it binds is not known. Time point given: newly diagnosed GD, antithyroid drugs for less than 3 months. RNA from PBMCs was the source of the TCR library. Libraries of TCR beta came from iRepertoire HTBI primers plus Arm-PCR of CDR3 regions. TCRdb re-analysed the multiplex PCR reads in MiXCR, keeping a single row per CDR3 protein. The repertoire holds some 490,000 distinct CDR3 sequences, with approximately 12% as singletons. A further study also used this sample, focusing on T cells in Graves' hyperthyroidism and ophthalmopathy. That source reports: In the first-round RT-PCR of the TCR CDR3, the HTBI primer set was used. Blood also showed most of the thyroid clonotypes that were expanded above 0.001.

This specimen was peripheral blood mononuclear cells (PBMCs), taken at new diagnosis, from a patient treated with antithyroid drugs. The source is a woman between 25 and 40 years old with Graves disease.

CDR3 sequence (DNA): TGTGCCAGCAGCACGGGAGACTACAATGAGCAGTTCTTC. This encodes CASSTGDYNEQFF. The J gene is TRBJ2-1, the V gene TRBV7-3; weak D call: TRBD2 (6 bases). This CDR3 region has 13 residues. Trimming cost V 5 bases and J 3 bases, with 8 bases left between them. In germline, CDR1 is SGHTA, CDR2 FQGTGA. The whole variable domain, remainder taken from reference TRBV7-3 and TRBJ2-1, is GAGVSQTPSNKVTEKGKYVELRCDPISGHTALYWYRQSLGQGPEFLIYFQGTGAADDSGLPNDRFFAVRPEGSVSTLKIQRTERGDSAVYLCASSTGDYNEQFFGPGTRLTVL.